This is a list of T cell receptor beta chains from one sample in a study of shared clonotypes between healthy human individuals. TCRdb's copy holds only in-frame clones and misses some; the assay was immunoSEQ multiplex PCR. In the table there are approximately 2.5 million clones, 93% of which are singletons. The sample was naive CD4+ T cells from PBMCs. The receptors stem from a young man in good health. Some clones in this sample may be carry-over from other donors' samples. Both conserved end residues are part of each CDR3. D genes are given only for firm matches. Clone size is given for some rows only: seen once, a few or many times, or a class if the clone is expanded.

d_call	j_call	clone_size	v_call	cdr3_aa	cdr3_nt
.	TRBJ2-1	.	TRBV5-6	CASSWGRTNEQFF	TGTGCCAGCAGCTGGGGTCGGACCAATGAGCAGTTCTTC
.	TRBJ2-5	.	TRBV11-3	CASSPTTDRTEQYF	TGTGCCAGCAGCCCAACTACAGACCGGACGGAGCAGTACTTC
.	TRBJ2-5	.	TRBV5-1	CASSPTGNQETQYF	TGCGCCAGCAGCCCCACAGGGAACCAAGAGACCCAGTACTTC
.	TRBJ2-7	.	TRBV6-5	CASSYSVSTSSYEQYF	TGTGCCAGCAGTTACTCGGTTTCCACGAGCTCCTACGAGCAGTACTTC
.	TRBJ2-5	.	TRBV6-1	CASSEMTGNGETQYF	TGTGCCAGCAGTGAAATGACCGGGAACGGAGAGACCCAGTACTTC
TRBD1	TRBJ1-1	.	TRBV5-1	CASNRDSVNTEAFF	TGCGCCAGCAACCGGGACAGCGTGAACACTGAAGCTTTCTTT
TRBD1	TRBJ1-4	.	TRBV2	CASSDWAGGGKLFF	TGTGCCAGCAGTGATTGGGCAGGGGGCGGAAAACTGTTTTTT
TRBD2	TRBJ2-1	.	TRBV10-3	CAISQLRTSGSRNEQFF	TGTGCCATCAGCCAACTTCGGACTAGCGGGAGTAGGAATGAGCAGTTCTTC
TRBD1	TRBJ2-7	once	TRBV7-2	CASSRDRSSYEQYF	TGTGCCAGCAGTCGGGACAGGAGCTCCTACGAGCAGTACTTC
.	TRBJ2-1	.	TRBV28	CASSFSWLADDNEQFF	TGTGCCAGCAGTTTTAGTTGGCTAGCTGACGACAATGAGCAGTTCTTC
.	TRBJ1-1	once	TRBV19	CASSIGQVAFF	TGTGCCAGTAGTATAGGGCAGGTCGCTTTCTTT
.	TRBJ1-1	once	TRBV11-2	CASSWAEMNTEAFF	TGTGCCAGCAGCTGGGCAGAAATGAACACTGAAGCTTTCTTT
TRBD2	TRBJ2-5	.	TRBV7-3	CASSLGRAGLQETQYF	TGTGCCAGCAGCTTAGGGAGGGCAGGCCTCCAAGAGACCCAGTACTTC
.	TRBJ2-7	.	TRBV5-1	CASSLGREDSYEQYF	TGCGCCAGCAGCTTGGGCAGGGAGGACTCCTACGAGCAGTACTTC
.	TRBJ2-7	.	TRBV5-3	CARSSTDKPYEQYF	TGTGCCAGAAGCTCGACGGACAAGCCCTACGAGCAGTACTTC
.	TRBJ2-3	.	TRBV14	CASSQMGVTPTDTQYF	TGTGCCAGCAGCCAGATGGGGGTAACCCCCACAGATACGCAGTATTTT
.	TRBJ2-1	.	TRBV5-4	CASSTMSGTYLQFF	TGTGCCAGCAGTACAATGTCGGGGACATATTTGCAGTTCTTC
.	TRBJ1-5	.	TRBV19	CASSTRHTGHQPQHF	TGTGCCAGTAGTACACGACATACGGGCCATCAGCCCCAGCATTTT
.	TRBJ1-3	.	TRBV5-4	CASTTGSGNTIYF	TGTGCCAGCACTACGGGCTCTGGAAACACCATATATTTT
TRBD1	TRBJ2-2	.	TRBV5-1	CASSEQTGGNTGELFF	TGCGCCAGCAGCGAGCAGACAGGGGGGAACACCGGGGAGCTGTTTTTT
TRBD1	TRBJ1-2	.	TRBV5-1	CASSLGQDYGYTF	TGCGCCAGCAGCCTGGGACAGGACTATGGCTACACCTTC
TRBD2	TRBJ2-5	.	TRBV6-4	CASSDVGVAGGRETQYF	TGTGCCAGCAGTGACGTGGGTGTAGCGGGAGGGCGGGAGACCCAGTACTTC